This is a list of T cell receptor beta chains from one sample in a study of T-cell reconstitution after alpha-beta-depleted transplantation in children. From the PCR reads, TCRdb called clonotypes with MiXCR, one entry per CDR3 protein. The table includes nearly 20,000 distinct CDR3 sequences, 13% detected once. This material consisted of PBMCs, mostly from graft donor cells, taken 60 days after TCRalphabeta/CD19-depleted stem cell transplant. These TCRs come from a female patient aged 2-15 years who had a stem cell transplant for congenital amegakaryocytic thrombocytopenia, so the T cells may come from the graft donor. Each CDR3 is given with its conserved first and last residue. The order of the fields is CDR3 protein, CDR3 DNA, clone size, D gene, J gene, V gene. A D gene is named only where the DNA matches it firmly. Not all rows give a size; the values are once, few, many and, for expanded clones, a class.

CDR3 protein: CASRAPTGASGANVLTF
CDR3 DNA: TGTGCCAGCAGGGCTCCGACAGGGGCTTCTGGGGCCAACGTCCTGACTTTC
clone size: NA
D gene: TRBD1
J gene: TRBJ2-6
V gene: TRBV28

CDR3 protein: CSAKPGTGELFF
CDR3 DNA: TGCAGTGCTAAGCCGGGCACCGGGGAGCTGTTTTTT
clone size: NA
D gene: NA
J gene: TRBJ2-2
V gene: TRBV20-1

CDR3 protein: CASSINRDKATEAFF
CDR3 DNA: TGTGCCAGCAGTATAAACCGGGACAAGGCCACGGAAGCTTTCTTT
clone size: once
D gene: NA
J gene: TRBJ1-1
V gene: TRBV27

CDR3 protein: CATWLGVAGVEQYF
CDR3 DNA: TGTGCCACTTGGCTCGGGGTAGCGGGAGTCGAGCAGTACTTC
clone size: many
D gene: TRBD2
J gene: TRBJ2-7
V gene: TRBV15

CDR3 protein: CASSFHRVVNNSPLHF
CDR3 DNA: TGTGCCAGCAGCTTCCACAGGGTTGTTAATAATTCACCCCTCCACTTT
clone size: many
D gene: NA
J gene: TRBJ1-6
V gene: TRBV7-8

CDR3 protein: CSASGGPGETQYF
CDR3 DNA: TGCAGTGCTAGTGGAGGTCCAGGGGAGACCCAGTACTTC
clone size: many
D gene: NA
J gene: TRBJ2-5
V gene: TRBV20-1

CDR3 protein: CATSRVLAGDSYEQYF
CDR3 DNA: TGTGCCACCAGCAGGGTACTAGCGGGGGACTCCTACGAGCAGTACTTC
clone size: many
D gene: TRBD2
J gene: TRBJ2-7
V gene: TRBV15

CDR3 protein: CASSANVGRANTEAFF
CDR3 DNA: TGTGCCAGCAGCGCTAACGTCGGCAGGGCAAACACTGAAGCTTTCTTT
clone size: many
D gene: NA
J gene: TRBJ1-1
V gene: TRBV27

CDR3 protein: CASSSSAASGVDEQYF
CDR3 DNA: TGCGCCAGCAGCTCCTCCGCAGCTAGCGGGGTAGACGAGCAGTACTTC
clone size: many
D gene: TRBD2
J gene: TRBJ2-7
V gene: TRBV10-1

CDR3 protein: CASSPAGVWGSYEQYF
CDR3 DNA: TGTGCCAGCTCACCGGCTGGGGTTTGGGGCTCCTACGAGCAGTACTTC
clone size: NA
D gene: NA
J gene: TRBJ2-7
V gene: TRBV18

CDR3 protein: CASSLVTSYEQYF
CDR3 DNA: TGCGCCAGCAGCTTGGTTACCTCCTACGAGCAGTACTTC
clone size: many
D gene: NA
J gene: TRBJ2-7
V gene: TRBV5-1

CDR3 protein: CAWSPLGNTQYF
CDR3 DNA: TGTGCCTGGAGTCCTCTGGGAAACACGCAGTATTTT
clone size: many
D gene: NA
J gene: TRBJ2-3
V gene: TRBV30

CDR3 protein: CASSTTGGRDGELFF
CDR3 DNA: TGCGCCAGCAGCACTACAGGGGGCCGAGACGGGGAGCTGTTTTTT
clone size: many
D gene: TRBD1
J gene: TRBJ2-2
V gene: TRBV5-1

CDR3 protein: CSASWGGSNQPQHF
CDR3 DNA: TGCAGCGCTTCGTGGGGGGGAAGCAATCAGCCCCAGCATTTT
clone size: many
D gene: NA
J gene: TRBJ1-5
V gene: TRBV29-1

CDR3 protein: CSASRMALNTEAFF
CDR3 DNA: TGCAGTGCCAGCCGGATGGCCCTGAACACTGAAGCTTTCTTT
clone size: many
D gene: NA
J gene: TRBJ1-1
V gene: TRBV20-1

CDR3 protein: CASGLVGATRNQPQHF
CDR3 DNA: TGTGCTAGTGGTTTGGTTGGTGCTACTCGCAATCAGCCCCAGCATTTT
clone size: NA
D gene: NA
J gene: TRBJ1-5
V gene: TRBV12-5

CDR3 protein: CASSLDSYGLGRLYSNQPQHF
CDR3 DNA: TGTGCCAGCAGTTTAGATTCCTATGGGCTGGGCAGACTATATAGCAATCAGCCCCAGCATTTT
clone size: many
D gene: NA
J gene: TRBJ1-5
V gene: TRBV12-3/TRBV12-4

CDR3 protein: CASTTFGANVLTF
CDR3 DNA: TGTGCCAGCACCACATTTGGGGCCAACGTCCTGACTTTC
clone size: NA
D gene: NA
J gene: TRBJ2-6
V gene: TRBV6-1

CDR3 protein: CASRTGGLVSKESFF
CDR3 DNA: TGTGCCAGCAGAACAGGGGGCTTAGTGTCGAAGGAGTCTTTCTTT
clone size: many
D gene: TRBD1
J gene: TRBJ1-1
V gene: TRBV6-5

CDR3 protein: CSVDGFGGEQYF
CDR3 DNA: TGCAGCGTTGATGGATTCGGGGGCGAGCAGTACTTC
clone size: many
D gene: NA
J gene: TRBJ2-7
V gene: TRBV29-1

CDR3 protein: CASSLGWGGETQYF
CDR3 DNA: TGTGCCAGCAGTTTAGGTTGGGGCGGAGAGACCCAGTACTTC
clone size: many
D gene: NA
J gene: TRBJ2-5
V gene: TRBV12-3/TRBV12-4

CDR3 protein: CSVWDRNTQYF
CDR3 DNA: TGCAGCGTCTGGGACAGAAATACGCAGTATTTT
clone size: few
D gene: TRBD1
J gene: TRBJ2-3
V gene: TRBV29-1

CDR3 protein: CASSLWSRTDTQYF
CDR3 DNA: TGTGCCAGCAGCTTATGGAGCCGCACAGATACGCAGTATTTT
clone size: many
D gene: NA
J gene: TRBJ2-3
V gene: TRBV7-2

CDR3 protein: CATSDLVADSYNEQFF
CDR3 DNA: TGTGCCACCAGTGATTTGGTGGCAGACTCCTACAATGAGCAGTTCTTC
clone size: many
D gene: NA
J gene: TRBJ2-1
V gene: TRBV24-1

CDR3 protein: CASSRRDFGANVLTF
CDR3 DNA: TGTGCCAGCAGCCGGCGGGACTTCGGAGCCAACGTCCTGACTTTC
clone size: many
D gene: NA
J gene: TRBJ2-6
V gene: TRBV7-2

CDR3 protein: CASCFRSLGGQRTYEQYF
CDR3 DNA: TGTGCCAGCTGTTTCCGGTCCCTTGGGGGGCAAAGGACCTACGAGCAGTACTTC
clone size: NA
D gene: NA
J gene: TRBJ2-7
V gene: TRBV3-1

CDR3 protein: CAWRGRGGGILNTEAFF
CDR3 DNA: TGTGCCTGGAGGGGCCGGGGAGGAGGGATTTTGAACACTGAAGCTTTCTTT
clone size: few
D gene: NA
J gene: TRBJ1-1
V gene: TRBV30

CDR3 protein: CASSPYGDYGYTF
CDR3 DNA: TGTGCCAGCTCACCTTACGGCGACTATGGCTACACCTTC
clone size: many
D gene: NA
J gene: TRBJ1-2
V gene: TRBV18

CDR3 protein: CASSLSSGIGDTQYF
CDR3 DNA: TGTGCCAGCAGCTTAAGCTCGGGTATCGGGGATACGCAGTATTTT
clone size: many
D gene: NA
J gene: TRBJ2-3
V gene: TRBV7-2

CDR3 protein: CASSLSGGNNLYEQYF
CDR3 DNA: TGTGCCAGCAGCTTATCGGGAGGGAATAACCTCTACGAGCAGTACTTC
clone size: many
D gene: TRBD2
J gene: TRBJ2-7
V gene: TRBV7-9

CDR3 protein: CASSPPGQVIYEQYF
CDR3 DNA: TGTGCCAGCAGCCCGCCGGGACAGGTCATCTACGAGCAGTACTTC
clone size: many
D gene: TRBD1
J gene: TRBJ2-7
V gene: TRBV3-1

CDR3 protein: CASSPGLADTDTQYF
CDR3 DNA: TGCGCCAGCAGCCCCGGACTAGCGGACACAGATACGCAGTATTTT
clone size: many
D gene: TRBD2
J gene: TRBJ2-3
V gene: TRBV5-1

CDR3 protein: CASRNQETQYF
CDR3 DNA: TGTGCCAGCAGAAACCAAGAGACCCAGTACTTC
clone size: many
D gene: NA
J gene: TRBJ2-5
V gene: TRBV28

CDR3 protein: CSANSGGVRDEQFF
CDR3 DNA: TGCAGTGCCAATAGCGGGGGGGTCAGGGATGAGCAGTTCTTC
clone size: few
D gene: TRBD2
J gene: TRBJ2-1
V gene: TRBV20-1

CDR3 protein: CASSLAQISDNKNIQYF
CDR3 DNA: TGTGCCAGCAGCTTAGCGCAGATTAGCGATAACAAAAACATTCAGTACTTC
clone size: many
D gene: NA
J gene: TRBJ2-4
V gene: TRBV7-9

CDR3 protein: CASSLFQQRAGEQYF
CDR3 DNA: TGTGCCAGCAGCTTATTTCAGCAGCGGGCGGGCGAGCAGTACTTC
clone size: NA
D gene: NA
J gene: TRBJ2-7
V gene: TRBV7-8

CDR3 protein: CATSDSWGSPYNEQFF
CDR3 DNA: TGTGCCACCAGTGATTCATGGGGGAGCCCCTACAATGAGCAGTTCTTC
clone size: many
D gene: NA
J gene: TRBJ2-1
V gene: TRBV24-1

CDR3 protein: CASSFGTSGDSGANVLTF
CDR3 DNA: TGCGCCAGCAGCTTTGGGACTAGCGGTGACTCTGGGGCCAACGTCCTGACTTTC
clone size: many
D gene: TRBD2
J gene: TRBJ2-6
V gene: TRBV5-1

CDR3 protein: CASSPSLHRGVYGYTF
CDR3 DNA: TGTGCCAGCAGCCCCTCCCTCCACAGGGGGGTCTATGGCTACACCTTC
clone size: many
D gene: TRBD1
J gene: TRBJ1-2
V gene: TRBV7-9